This T cell receptor (beta chain) was recovered during a study of cytomegalovirus exposure and HLA in healthy donors. The overall study: The early release's HLA-typed donors yielded roughly 85 million unique TCRs. Genetic ancestry analysis placed about 76% of the roughly 400 donors that were genotyped in the Caucasian-associated cluster.

CDR3 length equals 17 residues. The ends were cut back, 5 bases at V and 0 bases at J, with 19 bases in the middle. CDR1 and CDR2 from the germline V gene are SQVTM and ANQGSEA. This clone was seen a few times. Its antigen is still unknown. The PCR was carried out with 60 Vbeta primers and 13 Jbeta primers. The table came from immunoSEQ multiplex PCR; TCRdb's copy has only in-frame clones and leaves some out. Among approximately 73,000 clones listed, less than 75% were seen once. Study findings and constraints: Previous analysis showed most TCR beta V segments were productive about 90% or about 30% of the time.

The sample taken for sequencing was PBMCs. The J gene is TRBJ2-2, the V gene TRBV29-1, with D perhaps TRBD2 (5 bases). The sequence came from a young man in good health and CMV-seropositive. CDR3 loop: CSVMDLTRLTNTGELFF. The CDR3 DNA reads as TGCAGCGTTATGGACTTGACCCGATTAACGAACACCGGGGAGCTGTTTTTT.